This record concerns one T cell receptor beta chain sequence. A few counts support this clone. It has no known antigen specificity. One base away there is no much larger clone; base qualities are not given. Library prep was done by the immunoSEQ multiplex PCR assay. DNA from the CD4+ T cells that had been cultured and isolated underwent TCR beta CDR3 sequencing. For the original study's pipeline: Non-productive TCR sequences were discarded, and reads were trimmed to the CDR3 region, with only CDR3s of 7 or more amino acids retained. The MANAFEST web app was used to pick out antigen-specific clonotypes by comparing their expansion in peptide wells with that in reference cultures. For clones to be considered positive, expansion at FDR<0.05 versus reference and all other wells, an odds ratio above 5, and a frequency above 0.1% in two replicate wells were required. A clonotype was called cross-reactive if it was significantly expanded both in SARS-CoV-2 spike wells and in at least one common cold coronavirus spike condition. Using the stringdist R package, CDR3 similarity was measured by Levenshtein distance, and unrooted trees were constructed with ape in R 3.6.1. TCRdb provides this immuneACCESS table in a form limited to in-frame rearrangements. Some clones are lacking; in checked studies, under half of them reflect an unresolved V gene, and why the rest are absent is not known. From that table come the V and J calls and clone size; the DNA was used to work out D and trimming. This sample holds about 73,000 clones; over 65% were observed only once. The ten largest account for about 2% of the sample.

CDR1 and CDR2 (MNHNY, SVGAGI) derive from the germline V gene (reference sequence). The CDR3 covers 15 residues, taking in both the cysteine and the phenylalanine. Only CDR3 DNA is held: 45 bases, read in frame from base 1. V is clipped by 7 bases and J by 1 base, and the sequence between their germline boundaries is 14 bases long. This sample is part of a study of vaccination effects on CD4 cells after COVID-19 (dated by TCRdb to between 2021 and 2024). Context from the whole study: In the ViraFEST assay, PBMC were stimulated with viral peptide pools, and antigen-specific CD4+ T cell clonotypes were then identified by expansion using TCR sequencing. Altogether, roughly 10 COVID-19 convalescent patients and a few SARS-CoV-2-naive healthy vaccine recipients made up the full study. Post-vaccine samples across the study were collected a median of 72 days after the second dose, with a range of 14 to 241. In the study, cultures from other donors were sequenced using the Oncomine TCR Beta short-read assay on an Illumina iSeq 100. Roughly 2.1 million PBMC per well were cultured in IMDM with approximately 5% human AB serum, 10 IU/ml IL-2 and gentamicin, plus 10 ug/ml peptides. SARS-CoV-2 spike-specific CD4+ TCR repertoires from before and after mRNA vaccination were compared in COVID-19 convalescent patients and in infection-naive vaccine recipients. Study-wide conclusions, independent of this receptor: Only a small number of convalescent patients were included, and no early post-infection timepoints were available, which limited the study. In healthy vaccine recipients, vaccine-induced clones were almost all SARS-CoV-2 mono-reactive, with only 1 of 255 cross-reactive with common cold coronaviruses. At late post-vaccination timepoints, both infection-induced and vaccine-induced clones showed marked clonal contraction, consistent with waning T cell responses.

After about 9 days of culture, CD4+ T cells were isolated with the EasySep CD4+ T cell isolation kit. Participants received two doses of either the BNT162b2 or the mRNA-1273 mRNA SARS-CoV-2 vaccine. Negative nucleocapsid antibody results before and after vaccination confirmed that the healthy vaccine recipients had no prior SARS-CoV-2 infection. Half of the culture medium was replaced with fresh IL-2-containing medium on days 3 and 7. Unless noted otherwise, every peptide stimulation condition was grown in triplicate wells. PBMC were separated from whole blood using Ficoll-Paque Plus gradient centrifugation and were then either cryopreserved at -140C or used fresh. The QIAamp micro DNA kit was used to extract genomic DNA from the cultured CD4+ T cells.

Recombination linked TRBV6-6 to TRBJ1-5; the best D guess is TRBD1, with 6 bases matching. The sequencing used CD4+ T cells from PBMCs cultured without peptide, collected after COVID-19 vaccination. This receptor was identified in a human donor who received a COVID-19 vaccine. The nucleotides are TGTGCCAGCACCGATACAGGGAGGAGCAATCAGCCCCAGCATTTT. Its protein reads: CASTDTGRSNQPQHF.